The next 17 T cell receptor beta chains were all read from a single sample in a study of CD8+ T cells in alopecia areata (dated by TCRdb to about 2018). The method was the immunoSEQ multiplex PCR assay. To provide template for TCR sequencing, every sample had RNA extracted and reverse transcribed into cDNA. This immuneACCESS table, as held by TCRdb, lists in-frame sequences with V and J called but not all clones. Of the missing ones, under half trace to an unresolved V gene in checked studies; the others have no known cause. Within this sample are approximately 210,000 clones, with under 70% of them counted one time only. Of the sample, 4% to 5% is held by the ten largest clones. Read against the paper, the sample's time point label means: about 4 weeks on oral tofacitinib. According to the study, the label for this sample's treatment or condition signals: oral pan-JAK inhibitor, 5-10 mg twice daily.

Material: CD4+ T cells sorted from blood, obtained at week 4, from a patient treated with tofacitinib. Receptor source: a human donor with alopecia areata.

The gene calls are TRBV7-8 and TRBJ2-7; D is undetermined. Trimming removed 2 bases at V and 0 bases at J, with 11 bases between. The CDR3 is 15 amino acids. Looked up from germline, CDR1 is SGHVS and CDR2 is FQNEAQ. CDR3 DNA sequence: TGTGCCAGCAGCTTAATTCGAACACACTCCTACGAGCAGTACTTC. Translation: CASSLIRTHSYEQYF.

The chain uses TRBV6-5 and TRBJ2-7; a weak D match, TRBD1 (6 bases). Germline V gives CDR1 MNHEY, CDR2 SVGAGI. V was cut by 0 bases and J by 1 base, with 10 bases left in between. The CDR3 is made up of 15 amino acids. The CDR3 loop reads CASSYSAGDSYEQYF. Written as DNA, the CDR3 is TGTGCCAGCAGTTACTCGGCAGGGGATTCCTACGAGCAGTACTTC.

The chain combines TRBV7-3 with TRBJ1-1, with a possible D match to TRBD1 (6 bases). This CDR3 is built from 16 residues. With 5 bases removed from V and 0 bases from J, the gap between germline ends came to 16 bases. Germline CDR1 is SGHTA and CDR2 is FQGTGA. The CDR3 protein is CASSPSRDIMNTEAFF. Here the CDR3 DNA reads TGTGCCAGCAGCCCATCCCGGGACATCATGAACACTGAAGCTTTCTTT.

V is TRBV20-1 and J is TRBJ1-2; no firm D call. The CDR3 runs to 11 residues. Trimming cost V 4 bases and J 3 bases, with 6 bases left between them. Germline CDR1 and CDR2: DFQATT and SNEGSKA (reference sequence). This CDR3 is CSATGDYGYTF. In nucleotides, the CDR3 is TGCAGTGCTACGGGTGACTATGGCTACACCTTC.

The chain recombines TRBV29-1 with TRBJ2-5; 8 bases agree with TRBD1. This CDR3 is 15 amino acids long. Germline V lookup: CDR1 SQVTM, CDR2 ANQGSEA. Trimming at V came to 2 bases and at J to 7 bases, leaving 12 bases not matched to a gene. The CDR3: CSVEKTGQALGTQYF. In DNA, the CDR3 is TGCAGCGTTGAAAAGACGGGACAGGCTTTGGGGACCCAGTACTTC.

The CDR3 sequence: CASIPPGSYEQYF. CDR3 sequence (DNA): TGTGCCAGCATTCCCCCGGGCTCCTACGAGCAGTACTTC. The chain carries TRBV6-5 and TRBJ2-7; D not certain. The V and J ends lost 7 bases and 0 bases respectively, with 10 bases between them. The CDR3 sequence is 13 residues long. Germline V gives CDR1 MNHEY, CDR2 SVGAGI.

This chain uses TRBV16 with TRBJ1-1; the D is unclear. The CDR3 spans 15 residues. With 4 bases removed from V and 2 bases from J, the gap between germline ends came to 14 bases. Germline CDR1 and CDR2: KGHSY and FQNENV. The DNA of the CDR3 is TGTGCCAGCAGCCCCGTTGTGGGCCCAAACACTGAAGCTTTCTTT. The encoded protein is CASSPVVGPNTEAFF.

The chain employs TRBV27 and TRBJ2-7, with 7 bases that match TRBD2. This CDR3 has 15 amino acids. Germline V gene lookup returns CDR1 MNHEY and CDR2 SMNVEV (reference sequence). V trimming: 2 bases; J trimming: 0 bases; junction bases outside the gene matches: 4. CDR3 bases: TGTGCCAGCAGTTTACAGCGGGGATACTCCTACGAGCAGTACTTC. Amino acid sequence: CASSLQRGYSYEQYF.

This clone turned up a few times. This sequence joins TRBV6-4 and TRBJ1-6; no reliable D call. V was cut by 0 bases and J by 9 bases, with 9 bases left in between. The CDR3 is 14 amino acids. Germline V gene data show CDR1 as MRHNA and CDR2 as SNTAGT. The CDR3 bases are TGTGCCAGCAGTGACTCGGATCGAGGTTCACCCCTCCACTTT. Its protein is CASSDSDRGSPLHF.

V usage is TRBV5-1 and J usage is TRBJ1-1; 7 nucleotides match TRBD1. CDR1 and CDR2 (germline): SGHRS, YFSETQ. This CDR3 contains 13 residues. After removal of 2 bases from V and 4 bases from J, the junction contained 2 bases not matched to a gene. In nucleotides, the CDR3 is TGCGCCAGCAGCTTTACAGGGGTCACTGAAGCTTTCTTT. Its translation: CASSFTGVTEAFF.

The sample holds one count of this clone. V usage is TRBV5-6 and J usage is TRBJ2-3, with a possible D match to TRBD1 (6 bases). The CDR3 is 13 residues long. Trimming took off 4 bases at V and 0 bases at J, with 6 bases between the two ends. CDR1 and CDR2 from the germline V gene are SGHDT and YYEEEE. The CDR3 protein is CASSQGSTDTQYF. The CDR3 DNA sequence: TGTGCCAGCAGCCAGGGGAGCACAGATACGCAGTATTTT.

The J gene is TRBJ1-1, the V gene TRBV29-1; D is undetermined. The CDR3 is 13 residues long. Germline CDR1 reads SQVTM; CDR2 reads ANQGSEA. V was shortened by 4 bases and J by 5 bases, with 14 bases between the two germline ends. The CDR3 DNA reads TGCAGCGTTGGGGCTTACGGGAGTACTGAAGCTTTCTTT. Protein product: CSVGAYGSTEAFF.

This chain joins TRBV7-9 and TRBJ1-1; D remains ambiguous. Per the germline V gene, CDR1 is SEHNR and CDR2 is FQNEAQ (reference sequence). V lost 0 bases, J lost 8 bases, and 13 bases lay in between. This CDR3 contains 14 residues. The CDR3 loop reads CASSLAMVGWEAFF. In DNA form, the CDR3 reads TGTGCCAGCAGCTTAGCGATGGTGGGGTGGGAAGCTTTCTTT.

This clone was observed a few times. The genes are TRBV4-3 and TRBJ1-4; D is possibly TRBD1 (5 bases). V dropped 3 bases and J dropped 9 bases, with 8 bases sitting between them. This CDR3 has 12 amino acids. Germline loops: CDR1 LGHNA, CDR2 YSLEER. The CDR3: CASSQLDKKLFF. The CDR3 DNA is TGCGCCAGCAGCCAGTTGGACAAAAAACTGTTTTTT.

The chain carries TRBV27 and TRBJ2-7, with a possible D match to TRBD2 (5 bases). Germline V gene data show CDR1 as MNHEY and CDR2 as SMNVEV (reference sequence). This CDR3 comprises 16 residues. Trimming took 5 bases from V and 4 from J, leaving 21 bases between them. DNA for the CDR3: TGTGCCAGCAGTCCGGCCTTGGAGCTAAGGAGGTACGAGCAGTACTTC. Translating gives CASSPALELRRYEQYF.

The CDR3 bases are TGTGCCTGGAGTGGCGGGGGGGGCCCTGAAGCTTTCTTT. It yields the protein CAWSGGGGPEAFF. The V and J genes are TRBV30 and TRBJ1-1, with D possibly being TRBD1 (6 bases). Germline V CDR1 and CDR2: GTSNPN, SVGIG (reference sequence). V dropped 1 base and J dropped 6 bases, with 12 bases sitting between them. The CDR3 is 13 residues long.

V is TRBV29-1 and J is TRBJ2-7, with D perhaps matching TRBD2 (6 bases). Trimming shortened V by 7 bases and J by 3 bases, and 10 bases separated the two germline ends. Per germline, CDR1 SQVTM and CDR2 ANQGSEA. This CDR3 region has 11 residues. CDR3 loop: CSAGGHYEQYF. The DNA of the CDR3 is TGCAGCGCCGGAGGGCACTACGAGCAGTACTTC.